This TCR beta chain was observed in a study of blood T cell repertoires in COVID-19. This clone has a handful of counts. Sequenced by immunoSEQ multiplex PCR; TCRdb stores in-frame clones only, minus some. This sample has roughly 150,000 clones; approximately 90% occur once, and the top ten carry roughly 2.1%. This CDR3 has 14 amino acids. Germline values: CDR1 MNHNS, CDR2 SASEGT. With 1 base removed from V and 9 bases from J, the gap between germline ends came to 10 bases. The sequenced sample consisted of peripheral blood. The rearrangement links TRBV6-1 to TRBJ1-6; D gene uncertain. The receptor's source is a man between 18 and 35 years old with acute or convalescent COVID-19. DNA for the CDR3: TGTGCCAGCAGTGAAGGGACTGCCGTTTCACCCCTCCACTTT. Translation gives CASSEGTAVSPLHF.